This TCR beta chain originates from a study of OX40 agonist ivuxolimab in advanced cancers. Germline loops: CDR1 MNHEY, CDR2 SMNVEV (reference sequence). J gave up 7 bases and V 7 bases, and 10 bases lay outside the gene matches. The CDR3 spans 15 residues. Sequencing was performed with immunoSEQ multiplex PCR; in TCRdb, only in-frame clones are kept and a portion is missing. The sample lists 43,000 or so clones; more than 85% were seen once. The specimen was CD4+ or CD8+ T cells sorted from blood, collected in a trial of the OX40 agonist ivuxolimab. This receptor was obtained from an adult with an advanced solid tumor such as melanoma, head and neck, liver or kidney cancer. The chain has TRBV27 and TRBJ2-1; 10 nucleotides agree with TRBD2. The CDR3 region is CASTYTGTSVNEQFF. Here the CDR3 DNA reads TGTGCCAGCACCTACACCGGGACTAGCGTTAATGAGCAGTTCTTC.